The clone carrying this T cell receptor beta chain was seen a few times. Trimming removed 3 bases from V and 4 bases from J, with 16 bases in between. CDR3 size: 15 residues. Germline lookup yields CDR1 SGDLS and CDR2 YYNGEE. The entry originates in a study of spatial heterogeneity in lung cancer. MiXCR was run by TCRdb on the 5' RACE reads, yielding one entry per CDR3 protein. Of fewer than 55,000 distinct CDR3 sequences listed, less than 9% were seen once; the top ten hold around 13%. Regarding time point: sample taken at primary tumor resection. Unsorted whole RNA samples from tumor, nontumor lung or frozen PBMC were sequenced.

The sequenced sample was PBMCs, obtained at surgery. The TCR comes from a female donor with early-stage non-small cell lung cancer. The chain is built from TRBV9 and TRBJ1-1; D perhaps matches TRBD1 (5 bases). In DNA form, the CDR3 reads TGTGCCAGCAGCGGTCATGGGGGGAGGGCCACTGAAGCTTTCTTT. Encoded protein: CASSGHGGRATEAFF.